The clone carrying this TCR beta chain was counted a single time. This specimen belongs to a study of blood T cell repertoires in COVID-19. Sequencing used immunoSEQ multiplex PCR; TCRdb keeps in-frame clones, though not all of them. Of 160,000 or so clones listed, 75% to 85% are singletons. The CDR3 consists of 13 residues. CDR1 is SEHNR, CDR2 FQNEAQ, per germline (reference sequence). The V and J ends lost 3 bases and 6 bases, in that order; junction bases with no gene match: 5. Source material: peripheral blood. The sequence came from a woman aged 50 to 65 with acute or convalescent COVID-19. The gene calls are TRBV7-9 and TRBJ2-7, with 7 nucleotides matching TRBD1. CDR3 sequence: CASSFEGGSEQYF. The CDR3, as DNA: TGTGCCAGCAGCTTCGAAGGGGGCAGCGAGCAGTACTTC.